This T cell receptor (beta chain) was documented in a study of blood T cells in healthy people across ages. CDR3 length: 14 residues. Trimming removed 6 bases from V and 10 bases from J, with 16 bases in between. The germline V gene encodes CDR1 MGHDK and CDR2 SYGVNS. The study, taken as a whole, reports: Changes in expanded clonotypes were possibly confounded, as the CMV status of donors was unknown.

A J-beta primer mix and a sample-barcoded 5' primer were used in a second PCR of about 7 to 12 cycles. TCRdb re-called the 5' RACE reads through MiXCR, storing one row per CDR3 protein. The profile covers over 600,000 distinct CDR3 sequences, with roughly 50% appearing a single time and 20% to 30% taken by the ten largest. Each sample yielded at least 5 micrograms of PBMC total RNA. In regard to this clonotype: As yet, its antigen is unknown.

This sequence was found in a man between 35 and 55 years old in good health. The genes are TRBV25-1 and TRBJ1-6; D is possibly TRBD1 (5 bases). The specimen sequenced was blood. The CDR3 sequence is CASRGNKGFSPLHF. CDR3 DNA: TGTGCCAGCAGGGGAAACAAGGGGTTCTCACCCCTCCACTTT. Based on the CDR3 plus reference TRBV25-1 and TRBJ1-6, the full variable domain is EADIYQTPRYLVIGTGKKITLECSQTMGHDKMYWYQQDPGMELHLIHYSYGVNSTEKGDLSSESTVSRIRTEHFPLTLESARPSHTSQYLCASRGNKGFSPLHFGNGTRLTVT.